Presented here are 30 T cell receptor beta chains from one specimen sequenced in a study of T cell responses to AZD1222 COVID-19 vaccine. Some clones are missing from TCRdb's copy, which holds only in-frame ones; the method was immunoSEQ multiplex PCR. The sample consists of 120,000 to 150,000 clones, approximately 86% of them appearing once. The specimen was peripheral blood, collected 28 days after the second AZD1222 dose. Receptors originate from an adult who received the AZD1222 COVID-19 vaccine.

This clone was counted only a few times. The chain is built from TRBV18 and TRBJ1-5, with D uncertain. CDR3 length equals 13 residues. V was pared by 3 bases and J by 4 bases, with 7 bases between. Germline lookup yields CDR1 KGHSH and CDR2 LQKENI. CDR3 protein: CASSPLVNQPQHF. The CDR3 coding sequence is TGTGCCAGCTCACCGTTAGTTAATCAGCCCCAGCATTTT. Full variable domain (rest looked up from reference TRBV18 and TRBJ1-5): NAGVMQNPRHLVRRRGQEARLRCSPMKGHSHVYWYRQLPEEGLKFMVYLQKENIIDESGMPKERFSAEFPKEGPSILRIQQVVRGDSAAYFCASSPLVNQPQHFGDGTRLSIL.

This rearrangement joins TRBV9 to TRBJ2-1, with 7 bases identical to TRBD2. This CDR3 region has 14 residues. V was pared by 0 bases and J by 5 bases, with 2 bases of the junction left unmatched. Germline V gene sequence: CDR1 SGDLS, CDR2 YYNGEE. The CDR3 region has the DNA TGTGCCAGCAGCGTAGGCCTAGCGGACAATGAGCAGTTCTTC. Its protein product is CASSVGLADNEQFF. Complete variable domain (other parts from reference TRBV9 and TRBJ2-1): DSGVTQTPKHLITATGQRVTLRCSPRSGDLSVYWYQQSLDQGLQFLIQYYNGEERAKGNILERFSAQQFPDLHSELNLSSLELGDSALYFCASSVGLADNEQFFGPGTRLTVL.

The chain is built from TRBV4-2 and TRBJ2-7; the D gene is possibly TRBD2 (5 bases). Trimming took off 0 bases at V and 3 bases at J, with 9 bases between the two ends. Germline CDR1 is LGHNA and CDR2 is YNFKEQ. This CDR3 has 14 amino acids. The DNA for the CDR3 is TGTGCCAGCAGCCAAGATGAGGGTAACTACGAGCAGTACTTC. Translating it yields CASSQDEGNYEQYF.

The V gene is TRBV10-3, the J gene TRBJ2-4, with a weak D call TRBD1 (5 bases). Germline V gene lookup returns CDR1 ENHRY and CDR2 SYGVKD. V dropped 5 bases and J dropped 0 bases, with 14 bases sitting between them. This CDR3 has 16 residues. CDR3 bases: TGTGCCATCAGTTCAAACGAAGGGGTAGCCAAAAACATTCAGTACTTC. Encoded protein: CAISSNEGVAKNIQYF.

This rearrangement joins TRBV27 to TRBJ2-7; either TRBD1 or TRBD2 may fit D (5 bases each). The CDR3 consists of 15 residues. V was pared by 6 bases and J by 0 bases, with 15 bases between. Germline lookup yields CDR1 MNHEY and CDR2 SMNVEV (reference sequence). CDR3 nucleotide sequence: TGTGCCAGCAGCCCCTGGGGACCGTCCTCCTACGAGCAGTACTTC. It yields the protein CASSPWGPSSYEQYF.

This clone was observed a single time. This chain uses TRBV4-1 with TRBJ2-7; no reliable D call. The germline V gene has CDR1 MGHRA and CDR2 YSYEKL. V lost 0 bases, J lost 4 bases, and 7 bases lay in between. This CDR3 spans 13 amino acids. The CDR3 protein is CASSQEMGYEQYF. The CDR3 DNA reads TGCGCCAGCAGCCAAGAGATGGGGTACGAGCAGTACTTC.

This chain links TRBV5-1 with TRBJ2-7; D uncertain. V was cut by 0 bases and J by 2 bases, with 9 bases left in between. The CDR3 extends over 14 amino acids. Germline V gene lookup returns CDR1 SGHRS and CDR2 YFSETQ. The CDR3 region has the DNA TGCGCCAGCAGCTTGGAAGGTGGGACCTACGAGCAGTACTTC. This translates into CASSLEGGTYEQYF.

Remarks on this clone: An end of the junction does not agree with germline; a read error may underlie this. The chain recombines TRBV2 with TRBJ2-7, with 8 bases identical to TRBD2. The CDR3 spans 13 residues. CDR1 SNHLY and CDR2 FYNNEI come from the germline V gene. CDR3 amino acids: CASSEAPLSGGSF. The CDR3 bases are TGTGCCAGCAGTGAAGCCCCGTTGAGCGGGGGATCGTTC.

The chain employs TRBV24-1 and TRBJ1-5, with a possible D match to TRBD1 (5 bases). V gave up 6 bases and J gave up 4 bases, with 9 bases separating them. Germline CDR1 is KGHDR and CDR2 is SFDVKD. The CDR3 runs 13 residues. The CDR3 DNA is TGTGCCACCAGTAGAAGGGGTAATCAGCCCCAGCATTTT. It codes for CATSRRGNQPQHF.

The chain links TRBV6-6 to TRBJ2-5; 10 nucleotides agree with TRBD2. Germline CDR1 MNHNY, CDR2 SVGAGI (reference sequence). CDR3 length: 15 amino acids. Germline trimming cut 4 bases from V and 5 bases from J; bases unmatched to any gene: 7. The CDR3 DNA reads TGTGCCAGCAGTTCTGTCGGGACTAGCGCGGAGACCCAGTACTTC. The encoded protein is CASSSVGTSAETQYF.

This clone was observed a single time. For the CDR3, the DNA is TGCGCCAGCAGCTCCCGGGACAGTGAAGCTTTCTTT. Protein product: CASSSRDSEAFF. The chain is built from TRBV5-1 and TRBJ1-1; 7 bases align to TRBD1. Unmatched junction bases numbered 3, after V lost 3 bases and J lost 7 bases. The V gene's germline CDR1 is SGHRS and CDR2 YFSETQ. This CDR3 contains 12 residues.

The chain carries TRBV6-5 and TRBJ1-2, with D perhaps matching TRBD1 (6 bases). Between the trimmed V and J ends, which lost 5 bases and 3 bases, there was a span of 10 bases. Germline V lookup: CDR1 MNHEY, CDR2 SVGAGI. The CDR3 spans 13 residues. CDR3 bases: TGTGCCAGCAGTCACGGACAGTACTATGGCTACACCTTC. Protein sequence: CASSHGQYYGYTF.

This chain joins TRBV12-5 and TRBJ1-2, with 10 bases fitting TRBD1. The CDR3 loop spans 22 amino acids. Looked up from germline, CDR1 is LGHNT and CDR2 is FRNRAP. The junction had 28 bases not matched to a gene; V was cut back by 1 base and J by 8 bases. The CDR3 sequence: CASGLAESLTGTGAWLNPGYTF. The CDR3 DNA reads as TGTGCTAGTGGTTTGGCCGAATCCTTAACCGGGACAGGGGCTTGGCTGAACCCGGGCTACACCTTC.

The chain couples TRBV2 to TRBJ1-1; no firm D call. The CDR3 extends over 12 amino acids. V lost 6 bases, J lost 9 bases, and 14 bases lay in between. Looked up from germline, CDR1 is SNHLY and CDR2 is FYNNEI. The CDR3 DNA reads as TGTGCCAGCAGGGAGGAGACCCTAAAAGCTTTCTTT. Translation: CASREETLKAFF.

V usage is TRBV3-1 (or the pseudogene TRBV3-2) and J usage is TRBJ2-7; D call uncertain. The CDR3 loop spans 18 amino acids. Germline CDR1 is LGHDT and CDR2 is YNNKEL (reference sequence). The V end was cut by 1 base, the J end by 3 bases, with 22 bases between. The CDR3 loop reads CASSQGVLDGSPDYEQYF. Written as DNA, the CDR3 is TGTGCCAGCAGCCAAGGGGTCCTCGACGGCTCCCCAGACTACGAGCAGTACTTC.

The V call is TRBV2, the J call TRBJ2-5; TRBD2 might be the D (5 bases). The CDR3 has 14 amino acids. Per the germline V gene, CDR1 is SNHLY and CDR2 is FYNNEI. V lost 6 bases and J 4 bases, leaving 15 bases between the germline ends. CDR3: CASRRWERGETQYF. CDR3 DNA: TGTGCCAGCAGACGGTGGGAACGGGGAGAGACCCAGTACTTC.

The chain employs TRBV24-1 and TRBJ1-2; D unresolved. Germline V gives CDR1 KGHDR, CDR2 SFDVKD. The CDR3 is 14 amino acids. The V gene lost 4 bases and the J gene lost 6 bases, with 14 bases spanning the gap. CDR3 bases: TGTGCCACCAGTGACCCTTCTGTTGCACATGGCTACACCTTC. This gives the protein CATSDPSVAHGYTF.

The chain employs TRBV18 and TRBJ2-7; 7 bases agree with TRBD1. There are 16 residues in the CDR3. CDR1 and CDR2 from the germline V gene are KGHSH and LQKENI. Trimming removed 3 bases from V and 2 bases from J; junction bases left unmatched: 10. CDR3 in amino acids: CASSPAPGTEAYEQYF. CDR3 nucleotide sequence: TGTGCCAGCTCACCGGCCCCCGGGACAGAAGCCTACGAGCAGTACTTC.

This chain connects TRBV5-4 to TRBJ2-7; D remains ambiguous. This CDR3 is 12 amino acids long. Germline V gene lookup returns CDR1 SGHNT and CDR2 YYREEE (reference sequence). Trimming took off 4 bases at V and 10 bases at J, with 15 bases between the two ends. The CDR3 reads CASSVGAAAQYF. The CDR3 bases are TGTGCCAGCAGCGTCGGAGCTGCAGCACAGTACTTC.

The genes are TRBV3-1 (or the pseudogene TRBV3-2) and TRBJ2-3, with TRBD2 matching 13 bases. Trimming removed 1 base from V and 6 bases from J; junction bases left unmatched: 4. CDR3 length: 16 residues. Germline assignment: CDR1 LGHDT and CDR2 YNNKEL (reference sequence). CDR3 sequence: CASSQGGLAGTDTQYF. The CDR3 coding sequence is TGTGCCAGCAGCCAAGGGGGACTAGCGGGAACTGATACGCAGTATTTT.

The genes are TRBV15 and TRBJ2-3; the match to TRBD2 covers 9 bases. V lost 4 bases and J lost 8; bases outside the gene matches: 10. This CDR3 contains 15 residues. Germline V gene lookup returns CDR1 LNHNV and CDR2 YYDKDF (reference sequence). CDR3 region: CATSTLTSGVGTQYF. The CDR3 DNA reads as TGTGCCACCAGCACTCTGACTAGCGGAGTCGGTACGCAGTATTTT.

The rearrangement uses TRBV2 and TRBJ2-5; D might be TRBD1 (6 bases). The CDR3 runs 14 residues. Germline V gives CDR1 SNHLY, CDR2 FYNNEI. V lost 8 bases, J lost 5 bases, and 18 bases lay in between. The CDR3 DNA is TGTGCCAGCCGGAGGTCACAGGGTTCGGAGACCCAGTACTTC. This translates into CASRRSQGSETQYF.

V usage is TRBV15 and J usage is TRBJ2-5, with TRBD2 matching 11 bases. Germline lookup yields CDR1 LNHNV and CDR2 YYDKDF (reference sequence). The CDR3 extends over 15 amino acids. V was clipped by 5 bases and J by 0 bases; unmatched bases: 2. The CDR3 nucleotides are TGTGCCACCAGCTTGGGACTAGCGGACCAAGAGACCCAGTACTTC. Translation: CATSLGLADQETQYF.

The V and J genes are TRBV4-2 and TRBJ2-3; 11 positions match TRBD2. After removal of 5 bases from V and 4 bases from J, the junction contained 5 bases not matched to a gene. The length of the CDR3 is 15 residues. The germline V gene encodes CDR1 LGHNA and CDR2 YNFKEQ. The CDR3 sequence is CASSIAGGRADTQYF. The CDR3 nucleotides read TGTGCCAGCAGCATAGCGGGGGGGCGAGCAGATACGCAGTATTTT.

The J gene is TRBJ1-5, the V gene TRBV19, with 8 bases aligning to TRBD1. Germline CDR1 is LNHDA and CDR2 is SQIVND (reference sequence). The CDR3 totals 13 residues. V lost 7 bases and J lost 7; bases outside the gene matches: 6. CDR3 in DNA: TGTGCCAGTACGTCCCGGGACAGGCAGCCCCAGCATTTT. This gives the protein CASTSRDRQPQHF.

The V gene is TRBV18, the J gene TRBJ1-2; 7 bases match TRBD1. Germline V CDR1 and CDR2: KGHSH, LQKENI. CDR3 length: 14 residues. Trimming at V came to 5 bases and at J to 4 bases, leaving 7 bases not matched to a gene. This CDR3 is CASSSTEGAYGYTF. The CDR3 DNA is TGTGCCAGCTCATCGACGGAGGGGGCCTATGGCTACACCTTC.

The V and J genes are TRBV19 and TRBJ1-2, with no clear D. Trimming pared 3 bases from V and 2 bases from J, leaving 10 bases between. The CDR3 is 14 residues long. In germline, CDR1 is LNHDA, CDR2 SQIVND (reference sequence). CDR3 region: CASSIQDGNYGYTF. The CDR3 DNA reads TGTGCCAGTAGTATCCAGGACGGAAACTATGGCTACACCTTC.

This chain joins TRBV4-2 and TRBJ2-3; D gene uncertain. CDR1 is LGHNA and CDR2 is YNFKEQ in the germline V gene. This CDR3 is 14 amino acids long. V shed 0 bases and J shed 1 base, with 5 bases lying between them. CDR3 residues: CASSQDGGTDTQYF. The CDR3 region has the DNA TGTGCCAGCAGCCAAGATGGCGGCACAGATACGCAGTATTTT.

The chain is built from TRBV13 and TRBJ2-6; D possibly matches TRBD1 or TRBD2 (5 bases each). In germline, CDR1 is PRHDT, CDR2 FYEKMQ (reference sequence). The ends were cut back, 9 bases at V and 0 bases at J, with 18 bases in the middle. This CDR3 has 17 residues. In nucleotides, the CDR3 is TGTGCCAGTTCCCGGGGCTACCCGAGCTCTGGGGCCAACGTCCTGACTTTC. As protein: CASSRGYPSSGANVLTF.

CDR3 nucleotide sequence: TGCAGCGCCTACTTGGGACAGGGAGGGTACGAGCAGTACTTC. This gives the protein CSAYLGQGGYEQYF. V is TRBV29-1 and J is TRBJ2-7; TRBD1 matches 9 bases. The CDR3 extends over 14 amino acids. Germline lookup yields CDR1 SQVTM and CDR2 ANQGSEA. The ends lost 7 bases at V and 4 bases at J; junction bases unmatched: 11.